These 16 T cell receptor beta chains were all obtained from the same sample, sequenced in a study of CXCR3-negative and CXCR3-positive naive CD8 T cells. Researchers prepared the TRB cDNA libraries using 5' RACE with UMI labels. One entry per CDR3 protein, without DNA, is what TCRdb gives after re-calling the 5' RACE reads. Its clone listing holds about 40,000 distinct CDR3 sequences. Sequencing was done on a sample of memory CD8+ T cells from blood. The receptors were sampled from a human donor in good health. Some clones in this sample may be carry-over from other donors' samples.

The chain combines TRBV4-1 with TRBJ2-7. The CDR3 is made up of 14 amino acids. From germline, CDR1 is MGHRA and CDR2 YSYEKL. CDR3 sequence reads: CASSQEVVGYEQYF.

The V gene is TRBV29-1, the J gene TRBJ2-2. Germline V gene lookup returns CDR1 SQVTM and CDR2 ANQGSEA. This CDR3 is built from 12 residues. CDR3 loop: CSVVRGTGELFF.

V gene TRBV29-1 combines with J gene TRBJ2-5; checking the TCRdb D call of TRBD1 is not possible without DNA. The CDR3 contains 15 residues. CDR1 is SQVTM and CDR2 is ANQGSEA in the germline V gene. The CDR3 sequence is CSVVGLGQGEETQYF.

The chain employs TRBV7-2 and TRBJ2-5. The CDR3 runs 13 residues. The germline gives CDR1 SGHTA, CDR2 FQGNSA. This CDR3 reads CASSLAGHETQYF. The variable domain in full, completed from reference TRBV7-2 and TRBJ2-5, reads GAGVSQSPSNKVTEKGKDVELRCDPISGHTALYWYRQSLGQGLEFLIYFQGNSAPDKSGLPSDRFSAERTGGSVSTLTIQRTQQEDSAVYLCASSLAGHETQYFGPGTRLLVL.

This chain connects TRBV14 to TRBJ1-6. This CDR3 contains 14 residues. Germline V gene lookup returns CDR1 SGHDN and CDR2 FVKESK. The CDR3 sequence is CASSQEATNSPLHF. Looking up the rest from reference TRBV14 and TRBJ1-6 gives the full variable domain: EAGVTQFPSHSVIEKGQTVTLRCDPISGHDNLYWYRRVMGKEIKFLLHFVKESKQDESGMPNNRFLAERTGGTYSTLKVQPAELEDSGVYFCASSQEATNSPLHFGNGTRLTVT.

The V and J genes are TRBV29-1 and TRBJ2-2. From germline, CDR1 is SQVTM and CDR2 ANQGSEA. CDR3 length: 13 amino acids. The CDR3 region is CSVETAGSCELFF.

The V call is TRBV15, the J call TRBJ2-2. Germline CDR1 is LNHNV and CDR2 is YYDKDF (reference sequence). The CDR3 loop spans 16 amino acids. This CDR3 is CATSRERSLNTGELFF.

The V call is TRBV7-9, the J call TRBJ2-2; TCRdb designates TRBD1, a call that cannot be tested without DNA. The CDR3 is made up of 14 amino acids. The germline V gene has CDR1 SEHNR and CDR2 FQNEAQ (reference sequence). CDR3 sequence reads: CASSPGAGAGELFF.

The chain employs TRBV29-1 and TRBJ1-1. This CDR3 has 12 amino acids. Germline V gives CDR1 SQVTM, CDR2 ANQGSEA. CDR3: CSVESGRTEAFF.

J is TRBJ2-1 and V is TRBV27; TCRdb picks TRBD2, but there is no DNA to check that call. CDR1 and CDR2 (germline): MNHEY, SMNVEV (reference sequence). The CDR3 spans 17 residues. The CDR3 sequence: CASSLPGLAGIYNEQFF.

The V call is TRBV6-2 or TRBV6-3, the J call TRBJ2-7. Germline V gives CDR1 MNHEY, CDR2 SVGEGT. The CDR3 runs 15 residues. The CDR3 is CASSYSSGNSYEQYF.

The J gene is TRBJ2-7, the V gene TRBV20-1; TCRdb's D call of TRBD1 is untestable without DNA. Germline CDR1 and CDR2: DFQATT and SNEGSKA (reference sequence). This CDR3 is built from 15 residues. The CDR3 loop is CSARVETGDPYEQYF.

This sequence joins TRBV11-1 and TRBJ2-1. The germline V gene encodes CDR1 SGHAT and CDR2 FQDESV (reference sequence). The length of the CDR3 is 12 residues. The CDR3 loop is CASSPFSNEQFF.

The chain employs TRBV29-1 and TRBJ2-5; TCRdb calls TRBD2, which cannot be checked without DNA. CDR3 length equals 15 residues. The V gene's germline CDR1 is SQVTM and CDR2 ANQGSEA. CDR3 region: CSVVPAGRFQETQYF.

The chain is built from TRBV4-3 and TRBJ2-7. Looked up from germline, CDR1 is LGHNA and CDR2 is YSLEER. This CDR3 is built from 14 residues. CDR3 in amino acids: CASSTDRGSNEQYF.

The chain recombines TRBV9 with TRBJ2-1; TCRdb proposes TRBD2, but this gene call is untestable without DNA. The CDR3 is made up of 15 amino acids. The germline gives CDR1 SGDLS, CDR2 YYNGEE. The CDR3 loop is CASSWGTGTYNEQFF.